This is a list of T cell receptor beta chains from one sample in a study of beta chain features in type 1 diabetes. The data were produced by immunoSEQ multiplex PCR, yet TCRdb's version contains in-frame clones alone and is incomplete. The sample records about 300,000 clones, 8% being singletons. Sequencing used central memory CD4+ T cells from blood. These receptor sequences come from a woman between 18 and 30 years old in good health. Both conserved end residues are part of each CDR3. A D gene is named only where the DNA matches it firmly. Clone size is given for some rows only: seen once, a few or many times, or a class if the clone is expanded.

v_gene,d_gene,j_gene,abundance,CDR3aa,CDR3nt
TRBV19,TRBD2,TRBJ2-1,few,CASSQLAGGVNEQFF,TGTGCCAGTAGTCAACTAGCGGGAGGCGTCAATGAGCAGTTCTTC
TRBV5-5,TRBD2,TRBJ2-5,many,CASSLSITSAGPETQYF,TGTGCCAGCAGCTTGTCCATTACTAGCGCCGGGCCAGAGACCCAGTACTTC
TRBV7-8,TRBD2,TRBJ2-5,.,CASSPRSGGETQYF,TGTGCCAGCAGCCCACGGTCGGGGGGAGAGACCCAGTACTTC
TRBV5-1,.,TRBJ2-3,few,CASSLLDTQYF,TGCGCCAGCAGCTTGTTGGATACGCAGTATTTT
TRBV18,.,TRBJ2-3,few,CASSLDRNEPTDTQYF,TGTGCCAGCTCCCTGGACCGAAACGAACCTACAGATACGCAGTATTTT
TRBV7-2,.,TRBJ1-1,.,CASSDQGYTEAFF,TGTGCCAGCAGCGATCAGGGCTACACTGAAGCTTTCTTT
TRBV5-4,TRBD2,TRBJ2-2,few,CASSLVHGGSGELFF,TGTGCCAGCAGCTTGGTCCACGGGGGGAGCGGGGAGCTGTTTTTT
TRBV4-2,.,TRBJ2-5,few,CASSLAWTKQETQYF,TGTGCCAGCAGCCTAGCCTGGACTAAACAAGAGACCCAGTACTTC
TRBV23-1,.,TRBJ1-2,few,CASSLPWGRRYGYTF,TGCGCCAGCAGTCTCCCATGGGGGCGCCGGTATGGCTACACCTTC
TRBV2,TRBD1,TRBJ2-5,.,CASRRDRVQETQYF,TGTGCCAGCAGGCGGGACAGGGTCCAAGAGACCCAGTACTTC
TRBV9,.,TRBJ1-1,many,CASSVGAVNTEAFF,TGTGCCAGCAGCGTAGGAGCGGTGAACACTGAAGCTTTCTTT
TRBV7-8,.,TRBJ2-5,.,CASSLAQGSQETQYF,TGTGCCAGCAGCTTAGCACAGGGTAGCCAAGAGACCCAGTACTTC
TRBV7-8,.,TRBJ1-3,few,CASSLVGEAGNTIYF,TGTGCCAGCAGCTTAGTGGGGGAGGCTGGAAACACCATATATTTT
TRBV7-6,.,TRBJ1-1,.,CASSQSRGNTEAFF,TGTGCCAGCAGTCAAAGTCGGGGCAACACTGAAGCTTTCTTT
TRBV15,.,TRBJ2-3,few,CATSRDPVSTDTQYF,TGTGCCACCAGCAGAGACCCGGTATCCACAGATACGCAGTATTTT
TRBV5-6,TRBD1,TRBJ1-2,few,CASSPGTVRGYTF,TGTGCCAGCAGCCCGGGGACAGTTAGAGGCTACACCTTC
TRBV25-1,TRBD1,TRBJ2-1,.,CASRDQTGTGGNNEQFF,TGTGCCAGCAGGGACCAAACCGGGACAGGGGGGAATAATGAGCAGTTCTTC
TRBV7-3,TRBD1,TRBJ1-6,.,CASSSHRGLDSPLHF,TGTGCCAGCAGCTCACACAGGGGTTTAGATTCACCCCTCCACTTT
TRBV6-1,.,TRBJ1-2,.,CASSDPSSTGYTF,TGTGCCAGCAGTGACCCGTCATCCACAGGCTACACCTTC
TRBV7-3,.,TRBJ2-3,.,CASSPSSGHRLPLRGTDTQYF,TGTGCCAGCAGCCCATCGTCGGGTCACAGACTCCCACTGCGGGGCACAGATACGCAGTATTTT
TRBV7-9,TRBD1,TRBJ1-6,.,CASSLTGGSPLHF,TGTGCCAGCAGCCTCACAGGGGGTTCACCCCTCCACTTT
TRBV6-1,.,TRBJ2-1,.,CASRDSHNEQFF,TGTGCCAGCAGGGACAGCCACAATGAGCAGTTCTTC
TRBV19,.,TRBJ1-1,few,CASSMSRWGPNTEAFF,TGTGCCAGTAGTATGTCTCGTTGGGGGCCGAACACTGAAGCTTTCTTT
TRBV29-1,.,TRBJ1-1,.,CSVERQAWGTEAFF,TGCAGCGTTGAGCGACAGGCTTGGGGCACTGAAGCTTTCTTT
TRBV29-1,TRBD1,TRBJ2-5,.,CSVEVTGPETQYF,TGCAGCGTTGAAGTGACAGGGCCCGAGACCCAGTACTTC
TRBV9,TRBD1,TRBJ1-2,.,CASSGTGGARSYGYTF,TGTGCCAGCAGCGGGACAGGGGGCGCTCGGTCCTATGGCTACACCTTC
TRBV5-4,.,TRBJ1-4,few,CASSPRRGEVNEKLFF,TGTGCCAGCAGCCCCCGGAGGGGCGAAGTCAATGAAAAACTGTTTTTT
TRBV19,.,TRBJ1-1,.,CATKRAGRTEAFF,TGTGCCACCAAAAGGGCGGGTCGGACTGAAGCTTTCTTT
TRBV6-1,TRBD1,TRBJ1-6,few,CASSYGQANNSPLHF,TGTGCCAGCAGCTATGGACAGGCGAATAATTCACCCCTCCACTTT
TRBV5-1,.,TRBJ1-4,many,CASSWDGTANEKLFF,TGCGCCAGCAGCTGGGACGGGACTGCTAATGAAAAACTGTTTTTT
TRBV4-2,TRBD1,TRBJ1-1,.,CASSQGQGGTEAFF,TGTGCCAGCAGCCAAGGACAGGGCGGCACTGAAGCTTTCTTT
TRBV2,.,TRBJ2-2,few,CASRQLVTWTGELFF,TGTGCCAGCAGGCAACTTGTGACCTGGACCGGGGAGCTGTTTTTT
TRBV6-5,.,TRBJ1-2,.,CASSYGGYYGYTF,TGTGCCAGCAGTTACGGGGGTTACTATGGCTACACCTTC
TRBV2,.,TRBJ1-3,many,CASSAAHGTGNTIYF,TGTGCCAGCAGCGCCGCCCATGGGACTGGAAACACCATATATTTT
TRBV7-2,TRBD2,TRBJ2-2,few,CASMAGGATTGELFF,TGTGCCAGCATGGCGGGGGGCGCGACGACCGGGGAGCTGTTTTTT
TRBV27,.,TRBJ1-1,few,CASSLYRTYTEAFF,TGTGCCAGCAGTTTATATCGGACATACACTGAAGCTTTCTTT
TRBV6-4,TRBD2,TRBJ2-1,.,CASSDGTSGRNEQFF,TGTGCCAGCAGTGACGGGACTAGCGGGAGAAATGAGCAGTTCTTC
TRBV7-2,.,TRBJ2-3,once,CASRTRDISSTDTQYF,TGTGCCAGCCGAACCCGGGACATCTCTAGCACAGATACGCAGTATTTT
TRBV9,TRBD2,TRBJ2-2,few,CASSARAGEYTGELFF,TGTGCCAGCAGCGCCCGGGCGGGGGAATACACCGGGGAGCTGTTTTTT
TRBV11-2,TRBD2,TRBJ2-3,.,CASSPRLAVTDTQYF,TGTGCCAGCAGCCCCCGGCTAGCGGTGACAGATACGCAGTATTTT
TRBV30,TRBD1,TRBJ2-3,.,CAWSDSRGWSDTQYF,TGTGCCTGGAGTGACAGCAGGGGGTGGTCAGATACGCAGTATTTT
TRBV7-9,.,TRBJ1-1,.,CASSSLLGGTEAFF,TGTGCCAGCAGCTCTCTTTTGGGCGGCACTGAAGCTTTCTTT
TRBV11-2,.,TRBJ2-5,.,CASSQARGWETQYF,TGTGCCAGCAGTCAGGCAAGGGGCTGGGAGACCCAGTACTTC
TRBV11-2,TRBD2,TRBJ2-7,.,CASSTWGLAGTSYEQYF,TGTGCCAGCAGCACCTGGGGCTTAGCGGGAACGTCCTACGAGCAGTACTTC
TRBV7-3,TRBD2,TRBJ2-3,few,CASSRGSSPTDTQYF,TGTGCCAGCAGCCGCGGGAGTTCCCCCACAGATACGCAGTATTTT
TRBV9,.,TRBJ1-3,many,CASSDLRSGNTIYF,TGTGCCAGCAGCGATCTGCGCTCTGGAAACACCATATATTTT
TRBV11-3,.,TRBJ2-5,.,CASSFLTGGLETQYF,TGTGCCAGCAGCTTTCTGACGGGGGGCTTGGAGACCCAGTACTTC
TRBV4-3,TRBD2,TRBJ2-3,few,CASSQAPFGAGVQTDTQYF,TGCGCCAGCAGCCAAGCACCCTTTGGGGCGGGAGTCCAGACAGATACGCAGTATTTT
TRBV6-5,.,TRBJ1-6,few,CASSMDSNSPLHF,TGTGCCAGTTCAATGGACAGTAATTCACCCCTCCACTTT
TRBV30,.,TRBJ1-5,few,CAWSSPDAGLAQHF,TGTGCCTGGAGTTCCCCGGACGCGGGTTTAGCCCAGCATTTT
TRBV7-3,TRBD1,TRBJ1-1,.,CASSLGDRGRRSEAFF,TGTGCCAGCAGCTTAGGGGACAGGGGGCGAAGGTCTGAAGCTTTCTTT
TRBV5-6,TRBD1,TRBJ1-5,many,CASSKRQGLYSNQPQHF,TGTGCCAGCAGCAAAAGACAGGGCCTTTATAGCAATCAGCCCCAGCATTTT
TRBV5-6,.,TRBJ2-5,many,CASSLLETQYF,TGTGCCAGCAGCTTGTTAGAGACCCAGTACTTC